This is a list of T cell receptor beta chains from one sample in a study of cytomegalovirus exposure and HLA in healthy donors. This table comes from immunoSEQ multiplex PCR, and its TCRdb copy is limited to in-frame clones, with some not included. The sample has under 150,000 clones; 72% are singletons. Sequenced material: PBMCs. The source of these receptors is a man aged 35 to 55 in good health and CMV-seronegative. Each CDR3 is given with its conserved first and last residue. The D gene is left open where the match is weak. Where a row states a size, it is once, few, many or the class of an expanded clone; other rows omit it.

J,size,V,D,DNA,CDR3
TRBJ1-4,-,TRBV6-5,-,TGTGCCAGCAGAAACGCAGGGTGGGAAAAACTGTTTTTT,CASRNAGWEKLFF
TRBJ2-1,-,TRBV5-1,TRBD2,TGCGCCAGCAGCCCTAGCGGGAGCTCCTACAATGAGCAGTTCTTC,CASSPSGSSYNEQFF
TRBJ2-1,-,TRBV10-2,-,TGCGCCAGCAGCGAAATCGGACAGACTGATTACAATGAGCAGTTCTTC,CASSEIGQTDYNEQFF
TRBJ1-2,-,TRBV28,-,TGTGCCAGCAGTTCGGGTTATGGCTACACCTTC,CASSSGYGYTF
TRBJ2-5,-,TRBV5-4,TRBD1,TGTGCCAGCAGTTCAGGGACAGAAGAGACCCAGTACTTC,CASSSGTEETQYF
TRBJ2-7,-,TRBV6-5,-,TGTGCCAGTAGCCGGACGCCAGGGGACGAGCAGTACTTC,CASSRTPGDEQYF
TRBJ1-1,few,TRBV27,-,TGTGCCAGCAGTTTACAGGGTGGGTTAGTTACTGAAGCTTTCTTT,CASSLQGGLVTEAFF
TRBJ2-3,few,TRBV9,-,TGTGCCAGCAGCCTCCGTCCCACAGATACGCAGTATTTT,CASSLRPTDTQYF
TRBJ2-3,-,TRBV12-2,-,TGTGCAAGTCGCTCCCAGAGGGTCCTAGCGGGAACAGATACGCAGTATTTT,CASRSQRVLAGTDTQYF
TRBJ2-7,-,TRBV11-2,-,TGTGCCAGCAGCTGGGGCCGGGGGGCAGGCGAGCAGTACTTC,CASSWGRGAGEQYF
TRBJ2-5,few,TRBV5-6,-,TGTGCCAGCAGCTTGGTGGCAGTACAAGAGACCCAGTACTTC,CASSLVAVQETQYF
TRBJ1-1,-,TRBV7-2,-,TGTGCCAGCAGCTTAGACAGACACACTGAAGCTTTCTTT,CASSLDRHTEAFF
TRBJ2-3,-,TRBV10-3,-,TGTGCCATCAGGCCAGGGGGGCGCAAGGATACGCAGTATTTT,CAIRPGGRKDTQYF
TRBJ2-7,-,TRBV6-6,-,TGTGCCAGCAGTCACGGGCGGGATGCTTCCGAGCAGTACTTC,CASSHGRDASEQYF
TRBJ2-2,few,TRBV19,TRBD1,TGTGCCAGTAGTATCCGGGACAGGGTCACCGGGGAGCTGTTTTTT,CASSIRDRVTGELFF
TRBJ2-7,-,TRBV11-2,-,TGTGCCAGCAGCTTAGGGCAGGGCCTCTACGAGCAGTACTTC,CASSLGQGLYEQYF
TRBJ1-1,-,TRBV14,-,TGTGCCAGCAGTCAGCGGGGGGGGGCCACTGAAGCTTTCTTT,CASSQRGGATEAFF
TRBJ1-1,-,TRBV5-8,TRBD1,TGTGCCAGCAGGTTTGACAGGGTGTTGAACACTGAAGCTTTCTTT,CASRFDRVLNTEAFF
TRBJ1-4,-,TRBV10-2,TRBD1,TGCGCCAGCAGGGGACAGAACCAGAATGAAAAACTGTTTTTT,CASRGQNQNEKLFF
TRBJ2-7,-,TRBV2,TRBD2,TGTGCCAGCAAAGGCGGGAGCTCGGGATCCTACGAGCAGTACTTC,CASKGGSSGSYEQYF
TRBJ1-1,-,TRBV30,-,TGTGCCTGGAGGTTGGCCCGTGAAGCTTTCTTT,CAWRLAREAFF